One T cell receptor (beta chain) is described in this entry. The data were obtained in a study of blood T cell repertoires in COVID-19. Clones were read by immunoSEQ multiplex PCR, and TCRdb kept only the in-frame ones, dropping some. Of roughly 34,000 clones in the sample, 75% to 85% are singletons; the top ten hold over 7%. The receptor was derived from a man older than 75 with active COVID-19. Input material: peripheral blood.

CDR3 amino acids: CASGYPGQGTAYEQYF. In DNA form, the CDR3 reads TGTGCCAGCGGTTATCCGGGACAGGGGACGGCTTACGAGCAGTACTTC. The chain has TRBV7-2 and TRBJ2-7, with TRBD1 matching 10 bases. Germline V lookup: CDR1 SGHTA, CDR2 FQGNSA. CDR3 length: 16 residues. V lost 8 bases to trimming and J lost 4 bases; unmatched junction nucleotides: 14.